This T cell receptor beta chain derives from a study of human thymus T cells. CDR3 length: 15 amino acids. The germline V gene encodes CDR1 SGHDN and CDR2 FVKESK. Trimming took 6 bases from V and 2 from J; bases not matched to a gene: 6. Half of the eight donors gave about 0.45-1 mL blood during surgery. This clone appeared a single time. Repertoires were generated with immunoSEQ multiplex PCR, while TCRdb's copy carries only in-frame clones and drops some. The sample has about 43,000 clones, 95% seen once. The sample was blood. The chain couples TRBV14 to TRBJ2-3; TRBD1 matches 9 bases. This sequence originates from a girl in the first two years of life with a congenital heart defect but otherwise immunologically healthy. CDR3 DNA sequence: TGTGCCAGCAGAGGGACAGGGTTGTTCACAGATACGCAGTATTTT. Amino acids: CASRGTGLFTDTQYF.